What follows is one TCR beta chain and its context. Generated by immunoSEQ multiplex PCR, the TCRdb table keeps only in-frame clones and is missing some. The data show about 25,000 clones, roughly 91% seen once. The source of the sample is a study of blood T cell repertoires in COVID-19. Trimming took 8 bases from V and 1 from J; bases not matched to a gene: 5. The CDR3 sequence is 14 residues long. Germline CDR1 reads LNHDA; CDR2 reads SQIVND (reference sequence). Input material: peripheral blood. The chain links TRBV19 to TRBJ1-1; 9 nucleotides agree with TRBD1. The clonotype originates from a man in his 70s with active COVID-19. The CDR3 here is CASYRGRENTEAFF. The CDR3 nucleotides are TGTGCCAGTTACAGGGGGCGCGAGAACACTGAAGCTTTCTTT.